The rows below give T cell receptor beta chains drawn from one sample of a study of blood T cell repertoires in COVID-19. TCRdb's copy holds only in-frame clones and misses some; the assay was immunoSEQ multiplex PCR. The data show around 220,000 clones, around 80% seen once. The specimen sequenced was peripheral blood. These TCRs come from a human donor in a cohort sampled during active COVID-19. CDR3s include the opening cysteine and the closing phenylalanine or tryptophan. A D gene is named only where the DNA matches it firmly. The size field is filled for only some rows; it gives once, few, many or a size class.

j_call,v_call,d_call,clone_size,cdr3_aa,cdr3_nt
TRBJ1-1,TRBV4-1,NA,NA,CASSPTGLTNTEAFF,TGCGCCAGCAGCCCGACTGGACTGACGAACACTGAAGCTTTCTTT
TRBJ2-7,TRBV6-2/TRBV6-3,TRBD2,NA,CASSYRTSMDEQYF,TGTGCCAGCAGTTATAGGACTAGCATGGACGAGCAGTACTTC
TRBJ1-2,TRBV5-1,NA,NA,CASSLEGGRGYTF,TGCGCCAGCAGCTTGGAGGGAGGGAGAGGCTACACCTTC
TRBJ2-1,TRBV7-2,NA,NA,CASSFPGLRLYNEQFF,TGTGCCAGCAGCTTCCCGGGACTCAGACTATACAATGAGCAGTTCTTC
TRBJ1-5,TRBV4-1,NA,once,CASSRFPVIGRGDQPQHF,TGCGCCAGCAGCCGCTTCCCCGTCATTGGACGGGGGGATCAGCCCCAGCATTTT
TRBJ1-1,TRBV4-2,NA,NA,CASSQDLTRSMNTEAFF,TGTGCCAGCAGCCAAGATTTAACGCGGTCCATGAACACTGAAGCTTTCTTT
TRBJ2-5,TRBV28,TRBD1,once,CATTFTRVGTGRETQYF,TGTGCCACCACGTTTACCCGTGTAGGGACAGGGAGAGAGACCCAGTACTTC
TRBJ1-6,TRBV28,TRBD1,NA,CASAGTGSNSPLHF,TGTGCCAGCGCCGGGACAGGGTCTAATTCACCCCTCCACTTT
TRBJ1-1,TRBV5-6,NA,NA,CASSFVPQNTEAFF,TGTGCCAGCAGCTTCGTCCCACAGAACACTGAAGCTTTCTTT
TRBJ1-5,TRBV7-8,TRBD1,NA,CASSSSTGGNQPQHF,TGTGCCAGCAGCTCTTCGACAGGGGGAAATCAGCCCCAGCATTTT
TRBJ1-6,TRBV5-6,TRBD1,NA,CASSLSPGQLIPLHF,TGTGCCAGCAGCTTGTCCCCGGGACAGCTGATACCCCTCCACTTT
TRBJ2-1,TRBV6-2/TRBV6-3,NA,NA,CASSRTSPRGNEQFF,TGTGCCAGCAGCAGGACTTCTCCCCGGGGCAATGAGCAGTTCTTC
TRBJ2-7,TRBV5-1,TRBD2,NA,CASSLGGRASYEQYF,TGCGCCAGCAGCTTGGGTGGGAGGGCCTCCTACGAGCAGTACTTC
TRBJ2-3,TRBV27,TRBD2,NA,CASSLSWTSGRSDTQYF,TGTGCCAGCAGTTTATCTTGGACTAGCGGGAGATCAGATACGCAGTATTTT
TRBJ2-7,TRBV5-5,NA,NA,CASSLSVSEYEQYF,TGTGCCAGCAGCTTAAGCGTAAGTGAGTACGAGCAGTACTTC
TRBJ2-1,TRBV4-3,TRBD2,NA,CASSQDWVTSGSNEQFF,TGCGCCAGCAGCCAAGACTGGGTCACTAGCGGGAGCAATGAGCAGTTCTTC
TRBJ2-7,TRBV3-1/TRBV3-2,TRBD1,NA,CASSRFTEDRGFHEQYF,TGTGCCAGCAGCCGATTCACGGAAGACAGGGGTTTTCACGAGCAGTACTTC